The next 21 T cell receptor beta chains were all read from a single sample in a study of T-cell reconstitution after alpha-beta-depleted transplantation in children. The library targeted TCRbeta and was prepared with unique molecular identifiers. One entry per CDR3 protein results from TCRdb running MiXCR on the PCR reads. The sample has about 600,000 distinct CDR3 sequences; roughly 10% are singletons. This specimen was PBMCs from the stem cell graft donor, taken from the stem cell graft. The receptors stem from a human donor who donated a stem cell graft to a child with acute myeloid leukemia.

This clonotype was counted many times. The chain is built from TRBV20-1 and TRBJ2-5; 10 bases agree with TRBD2. Germline lookup yields CDR1 DFQATT and CDR2 SNEGSKA (reference sequence). Germline trimming cut 1 base from V and 7 bases from J; bases unmatched to any gene: 9. This CDR3 is built from 15 residues. The chain's CDR3 is CSARVPTSGKATQYF. The CDR3, as DNA: TGCAGTGCTAGAGTTCCCACTAGCGGGAAAGCGACCCAGTACTTC.

This clonotype was detected only a few times. The chain employs TRBV6-2 or TRBV6-3 and TRBJ2-3; 12 bases match TRBD2. The ends lost 0 bases at V and 8 bases at J; junction bases unmatched: 6. There are 16 residues in the CDR3. Per germline, CDR1 MNHEY and CDR2 SVGEGT. CDR3 sequence (DNA): TGTGCCAGCAGTTACTCGACACTAGCGGGAGGAGGTACGCAGTATTTT. Translating gives CASSYSTLAGGGTQYF.

The V and J genes are TRBV20-1 and TRBJ2-5; a weak D match, TRBD2 (6 bases). This CDR3 is 14 amino acids long. Germline assignment: CDR1 DFQATT and CDR2 SNEGSKA (reference sequence). V was trimmed by 1 base and J by 5 bases, leaving 14 bases between them. CDR3 sequence: CSARGGTRSETQYF. As DNA, the CDR3 is TGCAGTGCTAGAGGAGGGACTCGCTCGGAGACCCAGTACTTC.

This clonotype has at least ten counts. The chain recombines TRBV29-1 with TRBJ1-1; D is ambiguous. CDR1 is SQVTM and CDR2 is ANQGSEA in the germline V gene. The CDR3 consists of 13 residues. Trimming cost V 4 bases and J 1 base, with 10 bases left between them. CDR3 loop: CSVARAQNTEAFF. CDR3 in DNA: TGCAGCGTTGCGAGGGCACAGAACACTGAAGCTTTCTTT.

The V and J genes are TRBV7-2 and TRBJ2-7; 9 bases agree with TRBD1. The CDR3 is 14 amino acids. CDR1 SGHTA and CDR2 FQGNSA come from the germline V gene. Trimming took 3 bases from V and 3 from J; bases not matched to a gene: 3. As DNA, the CDR3 is TGTGCCAGCAGCTTCACGACAGGGGGCTACGAGCAGTACTTC. This translates into CASSFTTGGYEQYF.

DNA of the CDR3: TGCAGCGTTGAAGGTGGTGGGGGCAGGGGCTATGGCTACACCTTC. Its translation is CSVEGGGGRGYGYTF. V gene TRBV29-1 combines with J gene TRBJ1-2; tentatively, D is TRBD1 (6 bases). Germline loops: CDR1 SQVTM, CDR2 ANQGSEA. Trimming cost V 1 base and J 4 bases, with 16 bases left between them. The CDR3 has 15 amino acids.

At least ten counts were recorded for this clonotype. This CDR3 is CASSQGQLSEKLFF. CDR3 DNA: TGCGCCAGCAGCCAAGGACAGCTCAGTGAAAAACTGTTTTTT. This chain joins TRBV4-3 and TRBJ1-4; D possibly corresponds to TRBD1 (5 bases). The length of the CDR3 is 14 residues. V was trimmed by 1 base and J by 7 bases, leaving 10 bases between them. Germline CDR1 and CDR2: LGHNA and YSLEER.

The chain recombines TRBV14 with TRBJ1-1; D possibly corresponds to TRBD1 (5 bases). Germline CDR1 reads SGHDN; CDR2 reads FVKESK. V was cut by 4 bases and J by 2 bases, with 20 bases left in between. CDR3 length: 17 amino acids. In DNA, the CDR3 is TGTGCCAGCAGCCCCTTCGGTGGGGGGTCTAGAAACACTGAAGCTTTCTTT. Translated: CASSPFGGGSRNTEAFF.

This clonotype was counted at least ten times. The rearrangement links TRBV29-1 to TRBJ2-2; 8 bases are a match to TRBD1. This CDR3 contains 13 residues. Germline-derived CDR1 and CDR2 are SQVTM and ANQGSEA. Trimming took 7 bases from V and 3 from J; bases not matched to a gene: 4. The CDR3 sequence: CSGRGRDTGELFF. Here the CDR3 DNA reads TGCAGCGGCAGGGGGCGCGACACCGGGGAGCTGTTTTTT.

This clonotype came up a few times. V usage is TRBV15 and J usage is TRBJ2-5, with D uncertain. CDR3 size: 12 residues. Germline-derived CDR1 and CDR2 are LNHNV and YYDKDF (reference sequence). V lost 4 bases and J 3 bases, leaving 6 bases between the germline ends. As DNA, the CDR3 is TGTGCCACCAGCAAAGCAGAAGAGACCCAGTACTTC. It is translated as CATSKAEETQYF.

This clonotype occurred many times. The chain recombines TRBV12-3 or TRBV12-4 with TRBJ1-5; D remains unclear. The CDR3 is made up of 14 amino acids. The V end was cut by 3 bases, the J end by 5 bases, with 11 bases between. The CDR3 region has the DNA TGTGCCAGCAGTTTTAACAGCTTTTATCAGCCCCAGCATTTT. Translated: CASSFNSFYQPQHF.

The chain combines TRBV7-2 with TRBJ2-5; TRBD1 or TRBD2 may be the D gene (5 bases each). Germline CDR1 reads SGHTA; CDR2 reads FQGNSA. Trimming left V 1 base short and J 2 bases short, with 14 bases between. This CDR3 contains 16 residues. In nucleotides, the CDR3 is TGTGCCAGCAGCTTAGGACCGGGACCCAAGCAAGAGACCCAGTACTTC. Encoded protein: CASSLGPGPKQETQYF.

V is TRBV7-9 and J is TRBJ2-5; D is perhaps TRBD1 or TRBD2 (7 bases each). The germline gives CDR1 SEHNR, CDR2 FQNEAQ (reference sequence). Trimming took 5 bases from V and 2 from J, leaving 12 bases between them. The CDR3 has 14 amino acids. The CDR3 bases are TGTGCCAGCAGCCAGGGGGACTATCAAGAGACCCAGTACTTC. As protein: CASSQGDYQETQYF.

This clonotype was recorded many times. The rearrangement joins TRBV7-3 to TRBJ2-2; weak D call: TRBD2 (6 bases). The CDR3 runs 17 residues. V shed 0 bases and J shed 1 base, with 12 bases lying between them. The germline V gene has CDR1 SGHTA and CDR2 FQGTGA. The DNA of the CDR3 is TGTGCCAGCAGCTTAACGATTGCGGAGGGGAACACCGGGGAGCTGTTTTTT. Protein: CASSLTIAEGNTGELFF.

This clonotype was counted only a few times. The chain has TRBV20-1 and TRBJ2-7, with 9 bases fitting TRBD2. The germline CDR1 and CDR2 sequences are DFQATT and SNEGSKA (reference sequence). With 3 bases clipped from V and 4 bases from J, the junction kept 4 bases outside the gene matches. The CDR3 spans 13 residues. CDR3 region: CSARTSGLYEQYF. The CDR3 DNA is TGCAGTGCTAGGACTAGCGGACTGTACGAGCAGTACTTC.

This clonotype was observed a handful of times. The chain joins TRBV12-3 or TRBV12-4 to TRBJ2-1; D possibly uses TRBD1 or TRBD2 (5 bases each). CDR3 length equals 13 residues. The ends were cut back, 6 bases at V and 7 bases at J, with 13 bases in the middle. The CDR3 protein is CASSQRGENEQFF. CDR3 sequence (DNA): TGTGCCAGCAGCCAACGAGGGGAAAATGAGCAGTTCTTC.

This clonotype was seen repeatedly, ten times or more. The CDR3 bases are TGTGCCAGCATCAGAGGGACTAGCGGTTACAATGAGCAGTTCTTC. Its protein product is CASIRGTSGYNEQFF. The rearrangement joins TRBV12-3 or TRBV12-4 to TRBJ2-1; 11 positions agree with TRBD2. CDR3 length equals 15 residues. The V segment lost 7 bases and the J segment 4 bases; nucleotides outside the gene matches: 6.

This rearrangement joins TRBV20-1 to TRBJ2-3; D might be TRBD1 (5 bases). V lost 6 bases, J lost 4 bases, and 20 bases lay in between. The CDR3 totals 15 residues. The germline V gene encodes CDR1 DFQATT and CDR2 SNEGSKA (reference sequence). The CDR3 DNA sequence: TGCAGTGCCCCACTGGGGCTGGCTAGGGCAGATACGCAGTATTTT. Its protein is CSAPLGLARADTQYF.

This clonotype was seen only a few times. The genes are TRBV20-1 and TRBJ2-1; a possible D gene is TRBD2 (5 bases). V shed 0 bases and J shed 0 bases, with 15 bases lying between them. Germline CDR1 DFQATT, CDR2 SNEGSKA (reference sequence). The CDR3 runs 17 residues. CDR3 region: CSARDLEGETSYNEQFF. The CDR3 nucleotides are TGCAGTGCTAGAGATCTCGAGGGAGAGACCTCCTACAATGAGCAGTTCTTC.

This chain joins TRBV6-4 and TRBJ2-7; the match to TRBD2 covers 11 bases. This CDR3 is built from 14 residues. Per germline, CDR1 MRHNA and CDR2 SNTAGT. J gave up 6 bases and V 7 bases, and 8 bases lay outside the gene matches. Here the CDR3 DNA reads TGTGCCAGCATAAAACTAGCGGGAGAGGGCGAGCAGTACTTC. It encodes CASIKLAGEGEQYF.

This clonotype was detected only a few times. The genes are TRBV7-8 and TRBJ1-2; TRBD1 might be the D (5 bases). V gave up 2 bases and J gave up 2 bases, with 18 bases separating them. CDR1 SGHVS and CDR2 FQNEAQ come from the germline V gene. This CDR3 contains 17 residues. The CDR3 DNA reads TGTGCCAGCAGCTTACTCGGGGCAGGGATGAAGAACTATGGCTACACCTTC. This encodes CASSLLGAGMKNYGYTF.